Below, 8 T cell receptor beta chains from the same sample are listed, as sequenced in a study of T-cell memory formation after mild COVID-19. Each CDR3 protein is one row after TCRdb ran MiXCR on the 5' RACE reads. Here the sample spans about 110,000 distinct CDR3 sequences, 18% being singletons. Sequenced sample: PBMCs or a T cell subset sorted from them (not recorded which). Every receptor here comes from a man aged 18 to 30 who had mild COVID-19 (a few samples of this study predate the infection). Cell type and time point are not known.

V usage is TRBV29-1 and J usage is TRBJ1-2; possibly TRBD1 for D (5 bases). The CDR3 has 13 amino acids. Germline CDR1 is SQVTM and CDR2 is ANQGSEA. V was shortened by 3 bases and J by 5 bases, with 13 bases between the two germline ends. Here the CDR3 reads CSVEGRSFYGYTF. The CDR3 DNA is TGCAGCGTTGAGGGACGGAGCTTTTATGGCTACACCTTC.

This clonotype ranks as medium-sized. The gene calls are TRBV20-1 and TRBJ2-3, with TRBD2 matching over 7 bases. The CDR3 spans 16 residues. Germline trimming cut 3 bases from V and 2 bases from J; bases unmatched to any gene: 11. From germline, CDR1 is DFQATT and CDR2 SNEGSKA (reference sequence). The CDR3 is CSASTAGDLDTDTQYF. CDR3 sequence (DNA): TGCAGTGCTAGTACGGCGGGGGACTTGGACACAGATACGCAGTATTTT.

This clonotype has more than one count but fewer than ten. CDR3 amino acids: CASSHGDRGIYNEQFF. The DNA for the CDR3 is TGTGCCAGCAGCCATGGGGACAGGGGGATCTACAATGAGCAGTTCTTC. This rearrangement joins TRBV4-2 to TRBJ2-1, with 11 bases fitting TRBD1. The germline CDR1 and CDR2 sequences are LGHNA and YNFKEQ. The CDR3 sequence is 16 residues long. With V trimmed by 3 bases and J by 3 bases, 4 bases remained unmatched.

CDR3 coding DNA: TGTGCCAGCAGTGAGACAGTGGGCAAAAACATTCAGTACTTC. Its protein product is CASSETVGKNIQYF. The chain has TRBV6-1 and TRBJ2-4; tentative D call: TRBD1 (5 bases). V lost 3 bases, J lost 3 bases, and 9 bases lay in between. CDR1 and CDR2 (germline): MNHNS, SASEGT. This CDR3 spans 14 amino acids.

This clonotype was seen a few times. The chain links TRBV6-2 or TRBV6-3 to TRBJ1-1; possibly TRBD1 for D (5 bases). The V end was cut by 2 bases, the J end by 1 base, with 8 bases between. CDR1 and CDR2 from the germline V gene are MNHEY and SVGEGT. The CDR3 is 14 residues long. As DNA, the CDR3 is TGTGCCAGCAGTTACGCAGGGACGAACACTGAAGCTTTCTTT. Its protein is CASSYAGTNTEAFF.

J is TRBJ2-5 and V is TRBV6-5, with 8 bases lining up with TRBD1. Germline V lookup: CDR1 MNHEY, CDR2 SVGAGI. The ends lost 6 bases at V and 5 bases at J; junction bases unmatched: 5. This CDR3 has 13 residues. The CDR3 sequence is CASSAGGWETQYF. CDR3 bases: TGTGCCAGCAGCGCAGGGGGCTGGGAGACCCAGTACTTC.

The gene calls are TRBV4-2 and TRBJ2-7; D remains unclear. The V and J ends lost 0 bases and 5 bases respectively, with 11 bases between them. This CDR3 contains 14 residues. The germline CDR1 and CDR2 sequences are LGHNA and YNFKEQ. The CDR3 here is CASSQDPSQDEQYF. In nucleotides, the CDR3 is TGTGCCAGCAGCCAAGATCCGAGCCAGGACGAGCAGTACTTC.

The J gene is TRBJ1-4, the V gene TRBV7-2, with D possibly being TRBD1 (5 bases). The CDR3 runs to 13 residues. Germline V CDR1 and CDR2: SGHTA, FQGNSA. V was clipped by 8 bases and J by 4 bases, with 11 bases between them. DNA for the CDR3: TGTGCCAGCGGGGGGAATAATAATGAAAAACTGTTTTTT. Protein product: CASGGNNNEKLFF.